These T cell receptor beta chains were read from a single sample in a study of PD-1 blockade in classical Hodgkin lymphoma. Sequencing was performed with immunoSEQ multiplex PCR; in TCRdb, only in-frame clones are kept and a portion is missing. The top ten hold around 20% of the sample, which has approximately 20,000 clones, around three quarters seen once. Sequenced here: peripheral blood mononuclear cells (PBMCs), sampled before the fourth cycle of nivolumab. Receptors originate from a human donor with classical Hodgkin lymphoma. The CDR3 runs from the conserved cysteine through the conserved F or W. D genes are given only for firm matches. Rows may omit the clone size; those that give it use once, few, many or a size class.

>-|TRBJ2-7|-|TRBV11-1
CASSDNYEQYF
TGTGCCAGCAGCGACAACTACGAGCAGTACTTC
>TRBD2|TRBJ2-1|-|TRBV2
CARGTSGYNEQFF
TGTGCCAGAGGGACTAGTGGGTACAATGAGCAGTTCTTC
>TRBD2|TRBJ2-3|-|TRBV29-1
CSGRGGTSTDTQYF
TGCAGCGGGCGGGGGGGGACTAGCACAGATACGCAGTATTTT
>-|TRBJ2-3|once|TRBV14
CASSQDRYTDTQYF
TGTGCCAGCAGCCAAGATCGCTACACAGATACGCAGTATTTT
>-|TRBJ1-6|-|TRBV6-5
CASSYSRGRRDSPLHF
TGTGCCAGCAGTTACTCGAGGGGCAGAAGGGATTCACCCCTCCACTTT
>TRBD2|TRBJ2-5|-|TRBV28
CASSFRFGRGGPQETQYF
TGTGCCAGCAGTTTTAGGTTCGGGCGGGGGGGCCCTCAGGAGACCCAGTACTTC
>TRBD1|TRBJ2-5|-|TRBV27
CASSSVTGVETQYF
TGTGCCAGCAGTTCAGTAACAGGGGTCGAGACCCAGTACTTC
>TRBD2|TRBJ2-1|-|TRBV2
CASNREGAVNEQFF
TGTGCCAGCAACCGGGAGGGAGCCGTTAATGAGCAGTTCTTC
>-|TRBJ2-1|-|TRBV4-1
CASSQVYLLARNEQFF
TGCGCCAGCAGCCAAGTCTACCTACTGGCGAGGAATGAGCAGTTCTTC
>TRBD2|TRBJ2-3|few|TRBV7-6
CASSSGTSGNTDTQYF
TGTGCCAGCAGCTCCGGGACTAGCGGGAACACAGATACGCAGTATTTT
>-|TRBJ2-2|-|TRBV5-1
CASSLRETGFRTGELFF
TGCGCCAGCAGCTTGCGGGAGACAGGGTTTCGGACCGGGGAGCTGTTTTTT